This paragraph reports one TCR beta chain. The antigen is not known. These data belong to a study of cytomegalovirus exposure and HLA in healthy donors. Primers for the PCR totalled 60 Vbeta and 13 Jbeta. Sequencing used immunoSEQ multiplex PCR; TCRdb keeps in-frame clones, though not all of them. This table has 150,000 to 200,000 clones, over 60% appearing once. With 5 bases clipped from V and 5 bases from J, the junction kept 7 bases outside the gene matches. CDR3 length equals 14 residues. Germline CDR1 is SGHTA and CDR2 is FQGNSA. General study results and limits: A cluster of highly shared sequence variants was likely a sequencing artifact. CMV serostatus was the sole immune exposure data available. Analysis performed later showed TCR beta chains linked to HLA being more clonally expanded than equally common others.

The gene calls are TRBV7-2 and TRBJ2-3; 7 positions match TRBD2. The sequence derives from a woman in her forties in good health and CMV-seronegative. Sequenced input: PBMCs. In DNA, the CDR3 is TGTGCCAGCAGCCCCGCCTTAGCGGGAGATACGCAGTATTTT. It is translated as CASSPALAGDTQYF.